This T cell receptor (beta chain) was found in a study of glioma-infiltrating T cells after dendritic cell vaccination. Background on the study: Patients received autologous tumor lysate-pulsed dendritic cell vaccination between about 2003 and 2012.

The data were produced by immunoSEQ multiplex PCR, yet TCRdb's version contains in-frame clones alone and is incomplete. The sample has 85,000 to 100,000 clones; around 84% are singletons. A few counts support this clone. As yet, its antigen is unknown. Study-wide results and limits: TCR clonality showed no direct relationship with survival.

The V segment lost 4 bases and the J segment 0 bases; nucleotides outside the gene matches: 11. The CDR3 is 17 residues long. Time point specified: after dendritic cell vaccination, including at tumor progression/relapse. Patients had residual fresh-frozen tumor tissue and more than two years of survival data. All glioblastoma patients lacked an isocitrate dehydrogenase mutation. This chain links TRBV5-7 with TRBJ2-5; 8 nucleotides align to TRBD2. TRBV5-7 is identified as an open reading frame with a role that is uncertain. This TCR came from a human donor with glioblastoma. The sequencing used blood, collected after dendritic cell vaccination. This CDR3 is CASSPGLAGSYQETQYF. CDR3 DNA: TGTGCCAGCAGCCCCGGGCTAGCGGGTTCGTACCAAGAGACCCAGTACTTC.